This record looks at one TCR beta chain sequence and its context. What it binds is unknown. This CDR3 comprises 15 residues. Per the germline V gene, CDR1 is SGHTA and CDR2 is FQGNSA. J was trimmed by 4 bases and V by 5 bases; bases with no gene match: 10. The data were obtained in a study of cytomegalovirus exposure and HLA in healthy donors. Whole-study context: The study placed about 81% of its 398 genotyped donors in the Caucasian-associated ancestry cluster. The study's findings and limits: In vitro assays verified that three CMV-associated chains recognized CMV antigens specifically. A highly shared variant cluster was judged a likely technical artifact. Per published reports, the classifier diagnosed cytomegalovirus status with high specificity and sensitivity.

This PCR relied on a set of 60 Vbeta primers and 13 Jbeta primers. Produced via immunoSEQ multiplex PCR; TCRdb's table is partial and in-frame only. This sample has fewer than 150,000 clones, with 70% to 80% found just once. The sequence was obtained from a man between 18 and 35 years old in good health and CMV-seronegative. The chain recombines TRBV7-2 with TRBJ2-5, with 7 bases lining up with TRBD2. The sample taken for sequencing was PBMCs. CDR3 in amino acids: CASSPGLTGRETQYF. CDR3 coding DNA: TGTGCCAGCAGCCCGGGACTAACCGGAAGAGAGACCCAGTACTTC.